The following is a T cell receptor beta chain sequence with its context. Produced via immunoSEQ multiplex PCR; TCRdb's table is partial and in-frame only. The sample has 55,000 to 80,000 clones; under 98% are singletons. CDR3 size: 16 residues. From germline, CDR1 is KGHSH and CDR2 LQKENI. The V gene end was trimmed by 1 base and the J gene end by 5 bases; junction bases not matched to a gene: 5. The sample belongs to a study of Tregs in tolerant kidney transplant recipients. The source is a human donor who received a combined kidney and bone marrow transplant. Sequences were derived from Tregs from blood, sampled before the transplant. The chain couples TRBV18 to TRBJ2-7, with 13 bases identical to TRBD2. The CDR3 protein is CASSPLLAGGPNEQYF. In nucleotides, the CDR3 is TGTGCCAGCTCACCACTACTAGCGGGAGGGCCGAACGAGCAGTACTTC.